The T cell receptor (beta chain) described here comes from a study of blood T cell repertoires in COVID-19. Study background: There were acute and convalescent COVID-19 samples, and they came from the United States, Italy and Spain.

The V and J ends lost 5 bases and 2 bases respectively, with 13 bases between them. The CDR3 is 15 residues long. Germline-derived CDR1 and CDR2 are SEHNR and FQNEAQ (reference sequence). Sequenced by immunoSEQ multiplex PCR; TCRdb stores in-frame clones only, minus some. The sample lists under 50,000 clones; around 90% were seen once. The TCR originated in an older man with active COVID-19. The sequenced sample was peripheral blood. The chain joins TRBV7-9 to TRBJ2-1; D is possibly TRBD2 (6 bases). CDR3 protein: CASSPRAGTYNEQFF. CDR3 bases: TGTGCCAGCAGCCCCCGGGCGGGGACCTACAATGAGCAGTTCTTC.